This TCR beta chain emerged from a study of breast tumors, draining lymph nodes, adjacent tissues. Study results and limitations: Tumor and nontumor repertoires were significantly more similar in luminal-like than in basal-like breast cancer. Tumor T cell lymph node origin was a supported hypothesis, not proven. Findings are consistent with lymph node origin and intratumoral expansion of most tumor T cells. Compared with lymph nodes, tumors were less diverse; compared with nontumor tissue, more.

Germline V gene data show CDR1 as MNHEY and CDR2 as SMNVEV (reference sequence). The CDR3 totals 12 residues. The trim removed 8 bases at V and 9 bases at J, leaving 4 bases unmatched. In its sample, this clonotype was seen once. What it binds is unknown. Axillary draining lymph nodes of breast cancer patients supplied the node samples. Via MiXCR, TCRdb re-called the multiplex PCR reads, giving one row per CDR3 protein. The sample carries roughly 80,000 distinct CDR3 sequences, roughly a fifth recorded once. This TCR derives from a female donor with breast cancer. Some clones in this sample may be carry-over from other donors' samples. The material sequenced was axillary lymph node tissue. V usage is TRBV27 and J usage is TRBJ2-1; 10 bases agree with TRBD2. The CDR3: CASCPSGGEQFF. The CDR3 DNA follows: TGTGCCAGCTGTCCTAGCGGGGGTGAGCAGTTCTTC.